The 15 T cell receptor beta chains listed next were all sequenced from one sample in a study of T cell responses to AZD1222 COVID-19 vaccine. Data came from immunoSEQ multiplex PCR; TCRdb stores just in-frame clones and leaves some out. The sample has around 130,000 clones, approximately 93% seen once. The sequences come from peripheral blood, collected on day 0 of AZD1222 vaccination. These receptors all stem from an adult in good health.

V gene TRBV6-1 combines with J gene TRBJ2-3, with a tentative D call TRBD2 (6 bases). Trimming took off 3 bases at V and 2 bases at J, with 21 bases between the two ends. This CDR3 is 18 amino acids long. CDR1 and CDR2 from the germline V gene are MNHNS and SASEGT. The CDR3 here is CASSDGGALGLLTDTQYF. CDR3 DNA sequence: TGTGCCAGCAGTGATGGAGGGGCGTTAGGACTCCTCACAGATACGCAGTATTTT.

V and J are TRBV19 and TRBJ2-5, with 7 nucleotides matching TRBD2. Germline V gene lookup returns CDR1 LNHDA and CDR2 SQIVND (reference sequence). The J segment lost 2 bases and the V segment lost 3 bases, leaving 3 bases of the junction unmatched. The CDR3 has 14 residues. As DNA, the CDR3 is TGTGCCAGTAGTATTCGACTAGCTCAAGAGACCCAGTACTTC. This encodes CASSIRLAQETQYF.

The CDR3: CASSPRSNRETEAFF. The CDR3 DNA reads TGTGCCAGCTCACCACGCTCAAACAGGGAAACTGAAGCTTTCTTT. The V call is TRBV18, the J call TRBJ1-1; D is perhaps TRBD1 (6 bases). Trimming shortened V by 1 base and J by 5 bases, and 14 bases separated the two germline ends. CDR1 and CDR2 from the germline V gene are KGHSH and LQKENI. The CDR3 length is 15 residues. Filled out from reference TRBV18 and TRBJ1-1, the complete variable domain reads NAGVMQNPRHLVRRRGQEARLRCSPMKGHSHVYWYRQLPEEGLKFMVYLQKENIIDESGMPKERFSAEFPKEGPSILRIQQVVRGDSAAYFCASSPRSNRETEAFFGQGTRLTVV.

This clone was picked up one time. The rearrangement links TRBV27 to TRBJ2-4; D call uncertain. The V end lost 7 bases, the J end lost 0 bases, and 16 bases lay between the germline ends. Per germline, CDR1 MNHEY and CDR2 SMNVEV (reference sequence). This CDR3 comprises 16 residues. The CDR3 loop reads CASTFSQNKAKNIQYF. In nucleotides, the CDR3 is TGTGCCAGCACCTTTAGTCAGAATAAAGCCAAAAACATTCAGTACTTC.

The genes are TRBV2 and TRBJ2-7; TRBD1 aligns across 9 bases. Germline CDR1 and CDR2: SNHLY and FYNNEI. The CDR3 is 13 residues long. J gave up 2 bases and V 10 bases, and 6 bases lay outside the gene matches. The CDR3 nucleotides are TGTGCCAAGGCCCGGGACAGGGCCTACGAGCAGTACTTC. Translating gives CAKARDRAYEQYF.

This clone was picked up one time. CDR3 region: CASSSLASGDTQYF. CDR3 in DNA: TGTGCCAGCAGTTCATTGGCTTCGGGGGATACGCAGTATTTT. The chain combines TRBV6-5 with TRBJ2-3; a weak D match, TRBD2 (5 bases). Germline V gene sequence: CDR1 MNHEY, CDR2 SVGAGI. V dropped 4 bases and J dropped 6 bases, with 14 bases sitting between them. This CDR3 contains 14 residues.

The V gene is TRBV30, the J gene TRBJ2-1; the D gene is possibly TRBD2 (5 bases). Germline V gene sequence: CDR1 GTSNPN, CDR2 SVGIG (reference sequence). The CDR3 is made up of 14 amino acids. V dropped 2 bases and J dropped 0 bases, with 8 bases sitting between them. DNA of the CDR3: TGTGCCTGGAGTAGGGAGCTCTCCTACAATGAGCAGTTCTTC. Residues: CAWSRELSYNEQFF.

The chain recombines TRBV9 with TRBJ1-5; the D gene is possibly TRBD1 (5 bases). This CDR3 contains 14 residues. CDR1 SGDLS and CDR2 YYNGEE come from the germline V gene. Trimming removed 3 bases from V and 11 bases from J, with 18 bases in between. In nucleotides, the CDR3 is TGTGCCAGCAGCGACGGGAGCGGACAATGGGCCCAGCATTTT. Translated, it gives CASSDGSGQWAQHF.

The chain uses TRBV30 and TRBJ1-3; weak D call: TRBD1 (6 bases). V lost 0 bases and J lost 8, with 11 bases in between. CDR1 is GTSNPN, CDR2 SVGIG, per germline (reference sequence). This CDR3 has 13 residues. The chain's CDR3 is CAWSVQGSYTIYF. The CDR3 coding sequence is TGTGCCTGGAGTGTACAGGGCAGCTACACCATATATTTT.

This chain connects TRBV10-2 to TRBJ2-7, with 8 nucleotides matching TRBD1. CDR1 WSHSY and CDR2 SAAADI come from the germline V gene. The J segment lost 3 bases and the V segment lost 10 bases, leaving 8 bases of the junction unmatched. This CDR3 region has 13 residues. The CDR3 protein is CATAPGTGYEQYF. CDR3 nucleotide sequence: TGCGCCACCGCCCCCGGGACAGGCTACGAGCAGTACTTC.

The V gene is TRBV7-9, the J gene TRBJ2-7, with 9 nucleotides matching TRBD2. The CDR3 is 14 residues long. Germline V gene data show CDR1 as SEHNR and CDR2 as FQNEAQ (reference sequence). The ends lost 8 bases at V and 2 bases at J; junction bases unmatched: 7. CDR3 bases: TGTGCCAGCGGGAGTAGCGGGAGAACCTACGAGCAGTACTTC. Translating gives CASGSSGRTYEQYF.

This clone occurred once. The V and J genes are TRBV27 and TRBJ2-3; D is ambiguous. The CDR3 totals 12 residues. V was trimmed by 5 bases and J by 2 bases, leaving 5 bases between them. Germline V lookup: CDR1 MNHEY, CDR2 SMNVEV (reference sequence). CDR3 DNA: TGTGCCAGCAGTCCCAACACAGATACGCAGTATTTT. This codes for CASSPNTDTQYF.

The chain joins TRBV2 to TRBJ1-4; 8 positions match TRBD1. The germline CDR1 and CDR2 sequences are SNHLY and FYNNEI. The CDR3 covers 13 residues. V shed 4 bases, J shed 5 bases, and the junction held 0 bases outside the gene matches. CDR3 DNA: TGTGCCAGCAGTGGGACAGGGAATGAAAAACTGTTTTTT. Residues: CASSGTGNEKLFF.

The chain links TRBV10-3 to TRBJ1-2; maybe TRBD1 (6 bases). CDR1 ENHRY and CDR2 SYGVKD come from the germline V gene. CDR3 length: 13 residues. V lost 5 bases to trimming and J lost 6 bases, with 13 bases between them. The CDR3 nucleotides read TGTGCCATCAGTAGAGAGTACAGGGATGGCTACACCTTC. Its protein is CAISREYRDGYTF.

The CDR3 region is CASSQGLVGYNEQFF. CDR3 sequence (DNA): TGTGCCAGCAGCCAGGGACTAGTTGGTTACAATGAGCAGTTCTTC. The J gene is TRBJ2-1, the V gene TRBV3-1 (or the pseudogene TRBV3-2); 8 bases fit TRBD2. The CDR3 has 15 amino acids. V lost 3 bases, J lost 4 bases, and 5 bases stayed unmatched. The germline V gene encodes CDR1 LGHDT and CDR2 YNNKEL (reference sequence).